The 16 T cell receptor beta chains below were found in one sample sequenced in a study of technical replicates of blood from several donors. TCRdb's table, derived via immunoSEQ multiplex PCR, lists solely in-frame clones and lacks some. The sample carries tens of thousands of clones, 86% recorded once. Sequencing used PBMCs. The receptors originated from a human donor in good health. Some clones in this sample may be carry-over from other donors' samples.

This chain connects TRBV7-6 to TRBJ2-5; a weak D match, TRBD1 (5 bases). CDR1 SGHVS and CDR2 FNYEAQ come from the germline V gene. CDR3 size: 15 residues. Deletions cut 2 bases from V and 2 bases from J, with 12 bases between. CDR3 sequence (DNA): TGTGCCAGCAGCTTATTGGGGCCGCGGCAAGAGACCCAGTACTTC. This encodes CASSLLGPRQETQYF.

The rearrangement joins TRBV18 to TRBJ1-5, with D tentatively TRBD1 (5 bases). V was shortened by 1 base and J by 0 bases, with 13 bases between the two germline ends. The CDR3 runs to 17 residues. Germline assignment: CDR1 KGHSH and CDR2 LQKENI. CDR3 nucleotides: TGTGCCAGCTCACCACGGACACCTACCAATAGCAATCAGCCCCAGCATTTT. This encodes CASSPRTPTNSNQPQHF. The entire variable domain, with the rest obtained from reference TRBV18 and TRBJ1-5, is as follows: NAGVMQNPRHLVRRRGQEARLRCSPMKGHSHVYWYRQLPEEGLKFMVYLQKENIIDESGMPKERFSAEFPKEGPSILRIQQVVRGDSAAYFCASSPRTPTNSNQPQHFGDGTRLSIL.

This clone was seen once. This chain uses TRBV11-3 with TRBJ2-1, with D perhaps TRBD1 (6 bases). The germline V and J ends were trimmed by 5 bases and 7 bases, with 12 bases remaining between them. Looked up from germline, CDR1 is SGHNT and CDR2 is YENEEA. This CDR3 has 13 amino acids. The CDR3 coding sequence is TGTGCCAGCAGCCCACAACAGGGAAATGAGCAGTTCTTC. It encodes CASSPQQGNEQFF.

The J gene is TRBJ2-3, the V gene TRBV6-5, with D possibly TRBD1 on 6 matching bases. V was trimmed by 4 bases and J by 0 bases, leaving 11 bases between them. This CDR3 contains 15 residues. CDR1 MNHEY and CDR2 SVGAGI come from the germline V gene. As DNA, the CDR3 is TGTGCCAGCAGTTCGCGACAGGTTAGCACAGATACGCAGTATTTT. Protein: CASSSRQVSTDTQYF.

The chain combines TRBV5-6 with TRBJ1-1; D ambiguous. The CDR3 runs 16 residues. The V gene's germline CDR1 is SGHDT and CDR2 YYEEEE. Trimming took 4 bases from V and 0 from J, leaving 16 bases between them. This CDR3 reads CASSLKNLGLNTEAFF. In DNA form, the CDR3 reads TGTGCCAGCAGCCTCAAGAATCTAGGCCTGAACACTGAAGCTTTCTTT.

This sequence joins TRBV7-8 and TRBJ2-2; TRBD1 might be the D (5 bases). Trimming shortened V by 6 bases and J by 5 bases, and 10 bases separated the two germline ends. The V gene's germline CDR1 is SGHVS and CDR2 FQNEAQ. CDR3 size: 13 residues. The CDR3 coding sequence is TGTGCCAGCAGGGTGGGGCCTACCGGGGAGCTGTTTTTT. This translates into CASRVGPTGELFF.

The gene calls are TRBV29-1 and TRBJ2-3; 10 bases are a match to TRBD1. With V trimmed by 0 bases and J by 3 bases, 6 bases remained unmatched. The CDR3 has 16 residues. CDR1 and CDR2 (germline): SQVTM, ANQGSEA. CDR3 in DNA: TGCAGCGTTGAAGATTCGAGGACAGGGGGAACAGATACGCAGTATTTT. This sequence encodes CSVEDSRTGGTDTQYF.

J is TRBJ1-2 and V is TRBV11-2; D call uncertain. The CDR3 totals 14 residues. Trimming stripped 4 bases from V and 3 bases from J, with 12 bases between. Looked up from germline, CDR1 is SGHAT and CDR2 is FQNNGV. Written as DNA, the CDR3 is TGTGCCAGCAGCTCAGCCCCGGCGGACTATGGCTACACCTTC. Amino acids: CASSSAPADYGYTF. The whole variable domain, remainder taken from reference TRBV11-2 and TRBJ1-2, is EAGVAQSPRYKIIEKRQSVAFWCNPISGHATLYWYQQILGQGPKLLIQFQNNGVVDDSQLPKDRFSAERLKGVDSTLKIQPAKLEDSAVYLCASSSAPADYGYTFGSGTRLTVV.

The chain carries TRBV7-9 and TRBJ1-1; tentatively, D is TRBD1 (6 bases). Germline-derived CDR1 and CDR2 are SEHNR and FQNEAQ (reference sequence). V was clipped by 4 bases and J by 4 bases, with 25 bases between them. The CDR3 sequence is 18 residues long. The CDR3 DNA reads as TGTGCCAGCAGCTCCCCCGGGACAACAATAATCTGGACCACTGAAGCTTTCTTT. This sequence encodes CASSSPGTTIIWTTEAFF.

The chain recombines TRBV13 with TRBJ2-1; 8 bases match TRBD2. The germline CDR1 and CDR2 sequences are PRHDT and FYEKMQ (reference sequence). The CDR3 length is 16 residues. The V gene end was trimmed by 5 bases and the J gene end by 9 bases; junction bases not matched to a gene: 15. The CDR3 sequence: CASSIGPGLGLPEQFF. CDR3 nucleotide sequence: TGTGCCAGCAGCATCGGACCGGGACTAGGTCTCCCTGAGCAGTTCTTC.

The chain is built from TRBV18 and TRBJ2-3, with D maybe TRBD2 (5 bases). The length of the CDR3 is 14 residues. V dropped 0 bases and J dropped 3 bases, with 7 bases sitting between them. CDR1 and CDR2 (germline): KGHSH, LQKENI. The DNA of the CDR3 is TGTGCCAGCTCACCACCTCAGCGGACAGATACGCAGTATTTT. Translation: CASSPPQRTDTQYF.

This chain links TRBV5-6 with TRBJ2-1, with 16 bases matching TRBD2. CDR1 SGHDT and CDR2 YYEEEE come from the germline V gene. V lost 5 bases to trimming and J lost 9 bases; unmatched junction nucleotides: 2. This CDR3 has 14 amino acids. The CDR3 protein is CASRGTSGRVEQFF. CDR3 nucleotide sequence: TGTGCCAGCAGAGGGACTAGCGGGAGGGTTGAGCAGTTCTTC.

The chain links TRBV7-2 to TRBJ2-7; 8 bases are a match to TRBD1. The CDR3 covers 14 residues. Germline V gene data show CDR1 as SGHTA and CDR2 as FQGNSA. The V and J ends lost 1 base and 4 bases, in that order; junction bases with no gene match: 3. The chain's CDR3 is CASSLGQGNYEQYF. CDR3 bases: TGTGCCAGCAGCTTAGGACAGGGGAATTACGAGCAGTACTTC.

The rearrangement uses TRBV9 and TRBJ1-2; D might be TRBD1 (6 bases). From germline, CDR1 is SGDLS and CDR2 YYNGEE. V gave up 1 base and J gave up 0 bases, with 10 bases separating them. The CDR3 loop spans 15 amino acids. CDR3 in amino acids: CASSVMTGANYGYTF. For the CDR3, the DNA is TGTGCCAGCAGCGTAATGACAGGCGCTAACTATGGCTACACCTTC.

CDR3: CASGLGQGPSMNTEAFF. The DNA for the CDR3 is TGTGCTAGTGGATTAGGACAGGGGCCGTCAATGAACACTGAAGCTTTCTTT. V and J are TRBV12-5 and TRBJ1-1; 9 bases match TRBD1. CDR3 size: 17 residues. With 6 bases clipped from V and 0 bases from J, the junction kept 11 bases outside the gene matches. Germline CDR1 is LGHNT and CDR2 is FRNRAP.

This chain uses TRBV13 with TRBJ1-2; a weak D match, TRBD1 (6 bases). The CDR3 spans 12 residues. Trimming removed 4 bases from V and 4 bases from J, with 7 bases in between. Germline CDR1 and CDR2: PRHDT and FYEKMQ (reference sequence). Written as DNA, the CDR3 is TGTGCCAGCAGCTCAGGGGCCTATGGCTACACCTTC. Residues: CASSSGAYGYTF.